This T cell receptor beta chain derives from a study of cytomegalovirus exposure and HLA in healthy donors (dated by TCRdb to 2016 to 2017). With regard to the full study: In an earlier analysis of 587 of the donors, about 270 Gb of sequence data and 117 million unique TCR beta sequences from approximately 180 million T cells were reported. Roughly 300 gigabases of sequencing data and 80 million or so unique TCR sequences were included in an early release covering about 620 HLA-typed donors. Among the approximately 420 genotyped donors, about 83% belonged to the genetic ancestry cluster associated with self-reported Caucasian donors. The study aimed to test whether signatures of past pathogen exposure could be identified by cataloging public T cell receptors. Using immunosequencing, the study profiled T cell repertoires from approximately 700 subjects and related those repertoires to cytomegalovirus serostatus. Along with the approximately 700-subject first cohort, a separate validation cohort of over 90 different subjects was used. To predict cytomegalovirus infection status, the study combined high-throughput TCR immunosequencing, statistical association of individual TCRs with disease status, and machine learning. A later analysis re-examined previously published TCR beta repertoires from more than 650 donors and added high-resolution HLA genotyping to investigate patterns of TCR occurrence. In the later analysis, no new phenotypic data were used to find candidate immune exposures; instead, reliance was placed on TCR beta sequences and their occurrence across donors. An earlier analysis of several hundred of the donors applied high-throughput TCR beta sequencing to assess whether each TCR beta V gene segment acted as functional or pseudogenic. Alongside the repertoire data, information on donor age, sex, ethnicity and CMV serostatus was compiled. In a later genetic analysis, genome-wide SNP genotypes for about 65% of the roughly 670 donors were used, and that subset was treated as a discovery cohort. All discovery cohort repertoires had been generated using a single sequencing platform. Class I and class II HLA loci were covered by the typing at four-digit resolution. Typing coverage varied by locus: roughly 620-640 donors for A, B, C, DRB1 and DQB1; around 560 for DQA1; around 570 for DPA1; around 450 for DPB1. Because of strong linkage in the cohort, 4 to 6 DR-DQ haplotypes were treated as single units for association and clustering. Across about 380 genotyped donors of the cohort, an average of about 220,000 unique TCR beta nucleotide sequences per donor were sequenced, and roughly a sixth of those sequences were non-productive. What the study reported, not specific to this receptor: A later analysis found that TCR association rates varied across HLA loci, with DRB1 alleles showing the most associated TCRs and HLA-C alleles the fewest. When HLA alleles, especially DR and DQ, strongly co-occurred, attributing TCR associations to individual alleles was difficult. A later genetic analysis associated a missense DCLRE1C variant with V-gene and J-gene trimming of TCR beta chains, and an independent cohort replicated the association. Correlated functional status among segregating V segments might reflect linkage disequilibrium, but an unknown experimental factor could not be ruled out. Because HLA typing was unavailable for some donors at each locus, only the typed subset was used in association tests. Some IMGT-functional V segments, including TRBV6-2 and TRBV6-3, could not be distinguished by the 87-base-pair reads and were therefore excluded. The sequencing pipeline was judged likely to have produced a cluster of highly shared sequence variants as a technical artifact. Across donors, most TCR sequences were observed very rarely, whereas some public TCRs were present in many individuals. An earlier analysis of 587 of the donors showed that most TCR beta V segments appeared in productive rearrangements either about 87% or about 30% of the time, which broadly matched IMGT annotations. For the cohort, immune exposure information was limited to CMV serostatus. According to the authors, the approach could potentially be generalized to other disease states and immunological phenotypes. Cytomegalovirus status was reported to be diagnosed by the classifier with high specificity and sensitivity in both the original and validation cohorts. A further reported finding was that TCR beta sequences accurately predicted the HLA-A and HLA-B alleles for most subjects in the first cohort. In vitro tests confirmed that three of the cytomegalovirus-associated TCR beta chains recognize cytomegalovirus antigens. In a later genetic analysis, fewer N-insertions in productive TCRs were reported among donors in an Asian-associated ancestry cluster than the approximately 670-donor mean. Because counts were too low, roughly 18 rarely observed V segments, including chromosome 9 orphons, were left out of the earlier analysis of approximately 580 of the donors. In a later analysis, several top co-occurrence clusters were reported to appear linked to parvovirus B19, influenza, CMV and Epstein-Barr virus. In the study, about 150 TCR beta chains were listed as associated with cytomegalovirus. The presence/absence analyses assumed that sequencing depth was roughly uniform across donors, and that assumption may not be true. A later analysis found that most CMV-associated TCR beta chains appeared HLA-restricted, with HLA associations seemingly driven largely by CMV exposure. In a later analysis, HLA-associated TCR beta chains were found to be more clonally expanded and to have lower generation probabilities than equally common non-associated chains. A later analysis associated around 16,000 TCR beta sequences with specific HLA alleles at a false discovery rate of 0.05. The cohort was sequenced for TCR beta chains only, and without alpha or paired-chain data the features that could be detected were limited.

CDR3 length: 15 amino acids, cysteine to phenylalanine. Only CDR3 DNA is held: 45 bases, read in frame from base 1. As encoded in the germline V gene, CDR1 is SGHTA while CDR2 is FQGTGA. The junction shows trimming of 5 bases on V and 2 bases on J, and the gene matches do not reach 5 bases of it. The library was built by means of the immunoSEQ multiplex PCR assay. The multiplex PCR relied on a mix of 60 forward primers for TCR Vbeta segments and 13 reverse primers for TCR Jbeta segments. The CDR3 region of rearranged TCR beta genes was amplified from genomic DNA with a multiplex PCR assay. On the Illumina HiSeq System, the amplified TCR beta libraries were sequenced as 87-base-pair reads. In the authors' own workflow: In a later analysis, 77 million or so unique TCR beta chains were counted across the 500 to 850 repertoires, and approximately 9.9 million of these chains were shared by at least two donors. To remove PCR and sequencing errors, raw reads were error-corrected and collapsed into unique sequences using a nearest-neighbor algorithm that merged closely related sequences. V, D and J gene segments were assigned by aligning CDR3 sequences to IMGT reference sequences. For a sequence to be retained, a match of at least six nucleotides to both a V gene segment and a J gene segment was required. Rearrangements were classified as productive when the CDR3 lacked stop codons and remained in frame with V and J, and all other rearrangements were classified as non-productive. CDR3 was defined according to IMGT convention as the region running from the second conserved V-encoded cysteine to the conserved J-encoded phenylalanine. In an earlier analysis of around 600 of the donors, sequences lacking an unambiguous match to a single V gene segment were excluded. An earlier analysis of several hundred of the donors called V segments functional above 56.7% productive rearrangements and segregating when the between-donor standard deviation exceeded 5%. A statistical classification framework was developed to diagnose cytomegalovirus status using the catalog of TCR beta chain sequences. A later analysis assigned V and J genes by comparing TCR nucleotide sequences with IMGT/GENE-DB human TR gene sequences. In a later analysis, CDR3 sequences and most-parsimonious VDJ recombination scenarios were assigned using the TCRdist pipeline. A later analysis defined each TCR beta chain by its CDR3 amino acid sequence plus V-gene family, and excluded reads lacking a unique V-gene family. A later analysis removed nearly 600 highly shared, low-generation-probability nucleotide sequences to deal with suspected cross-contamination and a sequencing artifact. In a later analysis, a clonal expansion index was calculated for each public chain from normalized within-repertoire ranks of inferred template counts. A later analysis computed generation probabilities with a VDJ recombination model fitted to out-of-frame rearrangements, and checked the results against IGoR. In a later analysis, hypergeometric tests were used to score TCR-TCR, TCR-HLA and TCR-CMV co-occurrence, with a repertoire-size bias correction applied to TCR pairs. A later analysis estimated false discovery rates by permuting HLA or CMV assignments 20 times. In a later analysis, co-occurring TCRs were grouped using DBSCAN, and TCRdist sequence similarity was added for clustering within HLA-allele-positive subsets. For co-occurrence clustering, repertoires with fewer than 30,000 or more than 120,000 public chains were excluded, along with roughly 5 repertoires with anomalous nucleotide sharing. TCRdb provides this immuneACCESS table in a form limited to in-frame rearrangements. Some clones are lacking; in checked studies, under half of them reflect an unresolved V gene, and why the rest are absent is not known. V, J and clone size were drawn from that table, and D and trimming were deduced from the DNA. Within this sample are 150,000 to 200,000 clones, with 75% to 90% of them counted one time only. The ten largest clonotypes hold roughly 4% of the sample.

This clone was observed a single time. Its specific antigen is unknown. Per-base quality was not reported, and no clone a single base away is much larger than it. The cohort consisted of 600 to 750 healthy bone marrow donors. At the time of sampling, all cohort members were nominally healthy, though unrecorded immune exposures were likely present. The donor tested CMV seropositive, placing the donor among the approximately 310 seropositive members of the cohort. A peripheral blood sample was collected from each donor, and TCR beta sequencing was performed on peripheral blood mononuclear cells. Genomic DNA was extracted from the blood cell samples with the Qiagen DNeasy Blood Extraction Kit.

The sequence is built from TRBV7-3 and TRBJ2-3, with 9 junctional bases fitting TRBD2. The sequenced material came from PBMCs. This TCR was recovered from a man aged 45-65 years in good health and CMV-seropositive. The sequenced DNA: TGTGCCAGCAGCCATAGCGGGGGCTCCACAGATACGCAGTATTTT. Its protein is CASSHSGGSTDTQYF.